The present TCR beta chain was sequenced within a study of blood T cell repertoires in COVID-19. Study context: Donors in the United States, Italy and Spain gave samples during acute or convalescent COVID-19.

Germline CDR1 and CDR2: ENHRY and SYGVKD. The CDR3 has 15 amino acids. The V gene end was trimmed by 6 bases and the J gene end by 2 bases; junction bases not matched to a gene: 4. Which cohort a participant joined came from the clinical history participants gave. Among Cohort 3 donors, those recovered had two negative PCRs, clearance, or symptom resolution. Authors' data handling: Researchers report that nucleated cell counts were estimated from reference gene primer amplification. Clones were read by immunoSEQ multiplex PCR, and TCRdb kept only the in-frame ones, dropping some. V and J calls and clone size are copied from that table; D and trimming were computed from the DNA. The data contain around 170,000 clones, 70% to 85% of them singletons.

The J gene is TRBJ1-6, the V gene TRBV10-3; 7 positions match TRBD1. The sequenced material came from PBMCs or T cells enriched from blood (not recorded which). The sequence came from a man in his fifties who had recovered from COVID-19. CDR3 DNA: TGTGCCATCAGAGGAGGGACAGCCTATAATTCACCCCTCCACTTT. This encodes CAIRGGTAYNSPLHF.